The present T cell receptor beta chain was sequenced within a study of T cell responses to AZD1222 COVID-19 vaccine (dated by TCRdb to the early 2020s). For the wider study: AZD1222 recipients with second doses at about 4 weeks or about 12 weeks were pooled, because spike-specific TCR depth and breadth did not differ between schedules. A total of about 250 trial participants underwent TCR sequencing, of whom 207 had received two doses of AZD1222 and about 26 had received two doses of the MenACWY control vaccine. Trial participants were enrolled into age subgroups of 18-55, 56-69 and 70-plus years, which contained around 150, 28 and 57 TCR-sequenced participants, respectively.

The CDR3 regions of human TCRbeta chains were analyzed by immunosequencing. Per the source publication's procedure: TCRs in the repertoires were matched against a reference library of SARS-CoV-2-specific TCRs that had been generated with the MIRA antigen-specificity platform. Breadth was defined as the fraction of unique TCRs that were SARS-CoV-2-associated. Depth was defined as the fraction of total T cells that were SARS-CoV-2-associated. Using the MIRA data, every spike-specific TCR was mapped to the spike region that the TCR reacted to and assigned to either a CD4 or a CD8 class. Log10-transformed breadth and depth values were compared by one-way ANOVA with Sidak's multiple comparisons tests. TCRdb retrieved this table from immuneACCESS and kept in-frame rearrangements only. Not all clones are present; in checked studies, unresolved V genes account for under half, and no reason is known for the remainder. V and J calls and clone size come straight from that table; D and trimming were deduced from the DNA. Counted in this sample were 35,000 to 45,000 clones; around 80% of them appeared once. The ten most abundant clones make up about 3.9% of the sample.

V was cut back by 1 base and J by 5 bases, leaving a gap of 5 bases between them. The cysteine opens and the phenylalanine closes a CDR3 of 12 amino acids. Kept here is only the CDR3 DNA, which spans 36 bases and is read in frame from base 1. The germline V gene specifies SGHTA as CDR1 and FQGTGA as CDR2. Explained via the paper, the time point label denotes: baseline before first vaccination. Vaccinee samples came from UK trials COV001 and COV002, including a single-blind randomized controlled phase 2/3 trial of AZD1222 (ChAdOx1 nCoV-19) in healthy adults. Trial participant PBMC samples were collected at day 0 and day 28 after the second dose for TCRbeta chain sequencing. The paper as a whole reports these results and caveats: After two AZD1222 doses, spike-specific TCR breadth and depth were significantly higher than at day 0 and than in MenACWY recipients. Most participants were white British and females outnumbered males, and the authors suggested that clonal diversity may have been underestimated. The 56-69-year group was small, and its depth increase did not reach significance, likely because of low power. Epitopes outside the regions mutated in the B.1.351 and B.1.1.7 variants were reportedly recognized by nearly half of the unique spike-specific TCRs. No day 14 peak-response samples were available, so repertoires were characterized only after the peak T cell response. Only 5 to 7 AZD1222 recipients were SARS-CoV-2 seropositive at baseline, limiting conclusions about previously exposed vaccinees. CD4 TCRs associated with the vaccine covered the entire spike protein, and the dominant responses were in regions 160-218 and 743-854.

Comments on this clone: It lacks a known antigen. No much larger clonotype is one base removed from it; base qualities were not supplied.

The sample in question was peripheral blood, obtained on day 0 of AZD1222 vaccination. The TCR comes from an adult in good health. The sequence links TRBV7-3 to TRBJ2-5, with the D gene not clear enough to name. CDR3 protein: CASSLNGETQYF. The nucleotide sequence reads TGTGCCAGCAGCTTAAACGGGGAGACCCAGTACTTC.